This T cell receptor beta chain was captured by sequencing in a study of CD8 T cells in Susac syndrome. The germline V gene has CDR1 SGDLS and CDR2 YYNGEE. V lost 1 base and J 2 bases, leaving 6 bases between the germline ends. This CDR3 is built from 14 residues. The authors negatively isolated CD8+ and CD4+ T cells and FACS-enriched TEMRA cells. The count of this clonotype is one. cDNA came from about 0.5 to 1 ug RNA primed by random hexamers. One entry per CDR3 protein, called by TCRdb with MiXCR from the immunoSEQ multiplex PCR reads. Found here are a few hundred thousand distinct CDR3 sequences, 95% of them singletons; the top ten hold 0.082%.

This chain joins TRBV9 and TRBJ2-2, with no clear D. The source is a human donor with multiple sclerosis. The sample taken for sequencing was CD4+ T cells from PBMCs. CDR3 amino acids: CASSVQENTGELFF. The CDR3 DNA follows: TGTGCCAGCAGCGTACAAGAAAACACCGGGGAGCTGTTTTTT.